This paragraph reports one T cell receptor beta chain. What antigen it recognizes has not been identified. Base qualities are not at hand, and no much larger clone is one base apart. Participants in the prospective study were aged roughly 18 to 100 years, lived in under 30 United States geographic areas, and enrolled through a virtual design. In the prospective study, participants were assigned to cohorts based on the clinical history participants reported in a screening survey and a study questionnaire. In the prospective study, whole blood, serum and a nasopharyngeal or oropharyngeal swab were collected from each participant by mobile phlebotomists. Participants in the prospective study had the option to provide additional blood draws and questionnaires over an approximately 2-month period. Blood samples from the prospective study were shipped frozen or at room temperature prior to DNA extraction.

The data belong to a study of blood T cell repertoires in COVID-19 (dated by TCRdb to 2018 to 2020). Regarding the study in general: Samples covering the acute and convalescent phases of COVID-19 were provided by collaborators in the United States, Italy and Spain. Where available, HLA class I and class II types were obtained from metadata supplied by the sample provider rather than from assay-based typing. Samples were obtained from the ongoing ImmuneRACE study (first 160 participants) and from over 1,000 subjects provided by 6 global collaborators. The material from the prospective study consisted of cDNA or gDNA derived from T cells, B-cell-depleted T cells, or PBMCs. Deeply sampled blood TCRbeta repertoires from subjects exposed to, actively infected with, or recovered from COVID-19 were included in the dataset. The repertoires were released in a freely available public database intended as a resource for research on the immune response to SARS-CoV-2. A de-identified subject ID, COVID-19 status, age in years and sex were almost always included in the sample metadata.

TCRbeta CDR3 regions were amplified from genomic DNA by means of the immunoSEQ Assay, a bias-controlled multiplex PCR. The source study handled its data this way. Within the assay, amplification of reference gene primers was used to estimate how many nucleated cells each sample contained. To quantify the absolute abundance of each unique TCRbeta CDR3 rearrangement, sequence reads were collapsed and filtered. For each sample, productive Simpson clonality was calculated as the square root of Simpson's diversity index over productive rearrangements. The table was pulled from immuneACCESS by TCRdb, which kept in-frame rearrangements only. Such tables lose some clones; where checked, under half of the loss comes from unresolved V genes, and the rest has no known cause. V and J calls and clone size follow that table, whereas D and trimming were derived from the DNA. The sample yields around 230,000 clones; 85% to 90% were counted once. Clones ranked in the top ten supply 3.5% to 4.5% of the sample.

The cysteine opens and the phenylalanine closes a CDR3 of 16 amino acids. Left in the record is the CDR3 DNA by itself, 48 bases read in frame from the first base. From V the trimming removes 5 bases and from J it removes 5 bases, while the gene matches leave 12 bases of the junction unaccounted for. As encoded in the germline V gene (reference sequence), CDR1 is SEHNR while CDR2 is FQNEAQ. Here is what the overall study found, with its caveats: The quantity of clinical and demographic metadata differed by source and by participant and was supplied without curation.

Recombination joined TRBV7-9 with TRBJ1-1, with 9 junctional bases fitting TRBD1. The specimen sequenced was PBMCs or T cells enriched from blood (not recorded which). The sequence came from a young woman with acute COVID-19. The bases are TGTGCCAGCAGCCTAAGACAGGGGGACTCTAGTACTGAAGCTTTCTTT. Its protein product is CASSLRQGDSSTEAFF.